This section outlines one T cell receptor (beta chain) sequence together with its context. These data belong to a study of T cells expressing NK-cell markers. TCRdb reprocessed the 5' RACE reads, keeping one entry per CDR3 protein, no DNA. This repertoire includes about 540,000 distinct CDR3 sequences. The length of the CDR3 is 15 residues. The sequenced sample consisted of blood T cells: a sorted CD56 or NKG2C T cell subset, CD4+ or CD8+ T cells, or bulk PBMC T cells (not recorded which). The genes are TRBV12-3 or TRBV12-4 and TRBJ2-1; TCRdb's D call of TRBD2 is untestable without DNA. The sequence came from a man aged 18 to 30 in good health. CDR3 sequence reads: CASSSGTSGPGAQFF.